This is a list of T cell receptor beta chains from one sample in a study of tumor and adjacent non-tumor tissue in lung cancer. TCRdb re-analysed the multiplex PCR reads in MiXCR, keeping a single row per CDR3 protein. This table has 60,000 to 90,000 distinct CDR3 sequences, 60% to 85% appearing once. The sequencing input was lung tumor tissue. The origin of the receptors is a woman in her fifties or sixties with non-small cell lung cancer. The CDR3 runs from the conserved cysteine through the conserved F or W. The D gene is left open where the match is weak. Rows may omit the clone size; those that give it use once, few, many or a size class.

>TRBJ2-5|many|TRBD1|TRBV20-1|15
TGCAGTGCTCCCCGGGGACAGGGGGCTTCTGAGACCCAGTACTTC
CSAPRGQGASETQYF
>TRBJ2-5|.|.|TRBV11-2|16
TGTGCCAATAGCCTCAGAACCGGCACTAGCCTGGAGACCCAGTACTTC
CANSLRTGTSLETQYF
>TRBJ2-1|.|.|TRBV10-3|16
TGTGCCATCAGTGAGACCTTGGGGACAAGGAGAAATGAGCTGTTCTTC
CAISETLGTRRNELFF
>TRBJ2-1|once|.|TRBV20-1|14
TGCACTGCGTCGATAGGGGGAGGACCAATTGAGCAGTTCTTC
CTASIGGGPIEQFF
>TRBJ2-5|many|.|TRBV7-8|16
TGTGCCAGCAGCTTAGGTTTGGGCACTCCGGAAGAGACCCAGTACTTC
CASSLGLGTPEETQYF
>TRBJ1-5|.|.|TRBV24-1|14
TGTGCCACATGTGATTCTGACGGGCCGGAGCCCCAGCATTTT
CATCDSDGPEPQHF
>TRBJ2-6|.|.|TRBV4-2|16
TGTGCAAGCAGCCAGGAGGGATCTACTGGAGCCAACGTCCAGACTTTC
CASSQEGSTGANVQTF
>TRBJ1-6|.|.|TRBV5-5|15
TGTGCCAGCAGCTTCACGGGGGGCCCGAATTCACCCCTCCACTTT
CASSFTGGPNSPLHF
>TRBJ2-1|.|.|TRBV12-1|18
TGTGCCAGCAGCTTTGTACCCTGCTGGACTAGCGGGAGGGCTGAGCAGTTCTTC
CASSFVPCWTSGRAEQFF
>TRBJ2-7|.|.|TRBV6-1|12
TGTACCAGTAGGGGGGATATCTACGAGCAGTACTTC
CTSRGDIYEQYF
>TRBJ2-1|.|TRBD1|TRBV6-4|17
TGTGCCAGCAGTGACCAAAATCTAGCAGGGGGCCACAATGAGCAGTTCTTC
CASSDQNLAGGHNEQFF
>TRBJ1-5|.|.|TRBV4-1|16
TGCGCCAGCAGCCAGTGGGAAAGGGGTGACAATCAGCCCCAGCATTTT
CASSQWERGDNQPQHF
>TRBJ2-2|.|.|TRBV6-6|14
TGTGCCGGCAGACCTGGTACAGACACCGGGGAGCTGTTTTTT
CAGRPGTDTGELFF
>TRBJ2-3|many|TRBD2|TRBV29-1|15
TGCAGCGTTGAAGGGGTAGCGGGAGGCGCAGATACGCAGTATTTT
CSVEGVAGGADTQYF
>TRBJ2-7|many|.|TRBV11-2|16
TGTGCCAGCAGCTTAGATATGGGGGCCTCTGACTACGAGCAGTACTTC
CASSLDMGASDYEQYF
>TRBJ2-1|.|.|TRBV4-1|13
TGCGCCAGCAGCCGGAAGAGGGTTTCTGAGCAGTTCTTC
CASSRKRVSEQFF
>TRBJ2-1|.|.|TRBV24-1|17
TGTGCCACCAGTGTAAAGGGTGCACAGGGTCTCTACAATGAGCGGTTTTTC
CATSVKGAQGLYNERFF
>TRBJ2-2|.|.|TRBV6-1|19
TGTGCCAGCAGCGAGGCAGGGCTTGGGGAGAACTTGAACACCGGGGAGCTGTTTTTT
CASSEAGLGENLNTGELFF
>TRBJ2-1|.|.|TRBV12-3/TRBV12-4|12
TGTGCCAGCAATTTAAAGGCGGGCCGGGTGTTCTTC
CASNLKAGRVFF
>TRBJ1-5|.|TRBD1|TRBV6-5|15
TGTGCCAGCAGTTATACACAGGGGGCGGGTCAGTCACAGCATTTT
CASSYTQGAGQSQHF
>TRBJ2-3|.|TRBD2|TRBV29-1|14
TGCAGCGTTCCTAGCGGAAGAAAGTCAGATACGCAGTATTTT
CSVPSGRKSDTQYF
>TRBJ1-2|few|.|TRBV20-1|12
.
CSAQNTFYGCTF
>TRBJ2-7|many|TRBD2|TRBV6-1|16
TGTGCCAGCAGTGATTTAGGGCTAGCGGGAGACTACGAGCAGTACTTC
CASSDLGLAGDYEQYF
>TRBJ2-2|many|.|TRBV6-5|14
TGTGCCAGCAGGGACCCAGGGTTGGCCGGGGAGCTGTTTTTT
CASRDPGLAGELFF
>TRBJ2-1|many|TRBD2|TRBV11-2|16
TGTGCCAGCAACCCGATGGGGGGGGCTAGCGGGACTGAGCAGTTCTTT
CASNPMGGASGTEQFF
>TRBJ1-6|.|.|TRBV9|17
TGTGCCAGCAGCGTAGTCATGGACCCGACACCAAATTCACCCCTCCACTTT
CASSVVMDPTPNSPLHF
>TRBJ1-5|.|TRBD1|TRBV6-1|14
TGTCCCAGCAGGAGACAGGGGTCATATAAGCCCCAGCATTTT
CPSRRQGSYKPQHF
>TRBJ1-5|.|.|TRBV4-2|15
TGTGCCAACAGTCAAGACCTTACTAGCAATCAGCCCCAGCATTTT
CANSQDLTSNQPQHF
>TRBJ2-1|.|.|TRBV10-3|16
TGTGCCATCAGTGAGTCAGGGACTGGCCTGCTGAATGAGCAGTTCTTC
CAISESGTGLLNEQFF
>TRBJ1-5|once|.|TRBV28|13
TGTGCCAGCAGTTTACCTCCCTGGCAGCCCCAGCATTTT
CASSLPPWQPQHF
>TRBJ2-4|once|TRBD1|TRBV20-1|15
TGCAGTGTTAGATCGGGACAGCTAGCCAAAAACATTCAGTACTTC
CSVRSGQLAKNIQYF
>TRBJ2-7|once|.|TRBV11-2|14
TGTGCCAGCAGCTTAGGGGCAAGGGCTGGGGAGCAATACTTC
CASSLGARAGEQYF
>TRBJ2-7|.|TRBD1|TRBV28|16
TGTGACAGGAGCCGAAGACAGGGCCTTAGCTCCTACGAGCAGTACTTC
CDRSRRQGLSSYEQYF
>TRBJ1-4|.|TRBD1|TRBV29-1|16
TGCAGCGTTCAGCTCTTCGAGGACAGGGGATGGGAAAAACTGTTTTTT
CSVQLFEDRGWEKLFF
>TRBJ2-4|.|TRBD2|TRBV6-5|16
TGTGCCAGCAGTGGACCTAGCGGGGTAACCAAAAACATTCAGTATTTC
CASSGPSGVTKNIQYF
>TRBJ1-3|few|TRBD1|TRBV5-1|16
TGCGCCAGCAGAACCGGGACAGGGACCTCTAGAAACACCATATATTTT
CASRTGTGTSRNTIYF
>TRBJ2-5|.|.|TRBV29-1|15
TGCAGTGTCTTTATAAGAATGGGAACACGAGAGGCCCAGTATTTC
CSVFIRMGTREAQYF
>TRBJ2-5|.|TRBD2|TRBV6-2/TRBV6-3|14
TGTGCCAGCAGTTACGGCGGGAGGGGGAATGACCAGTACTTC
CASSYGGRGNDQYF
>TRBJ1-2|once|.|TRBV6-6|14
TGTGCCAGCAGTCCGGGGAGTGTTAACTATGGCTGCACCTTC
CASSPGSVNYGCTF
>TRBJ1-2|.|TRBD1|TRBV12-3/TRBV12-4|14
TGTGCTAGCAGTGGACAGGGAAGAGGATACGACTACACCTTC
CASSGQGRGYDYTF
>TRBJ2-3|.|.|TRBV23-1|13
TGCGTCACAGCCGAACGAATATCAGATACGCAGTATTTT
CVTAERISDTQYF
>TRBJ2-1|.|.|TRBV5-1|16
TGCGCCAGCAGCCCATTTTTCGACGGAGCCTATAATGAGCAGTTCTTC
CASSPFFDGAYNEQFF
>TRBJ2-7|many|TRBD1|TRBV5-6|16
TGTGCCAGCAGCCTCTGGGACGGGACAGGGACATACGAGCAGTACTTC
CASSLWDGTGTYEQYF